This T cell receptor (beta chain) was recorded in a study of control samples from healthy donors and cancer patients. Here immunoSEQ multiplex PCR was the method, and the copy in TCRdb shows in-frame clones only, minus some. The data hold about 89,000 clones, with 86% observed a single time. CDR1 LNHDA and CDR2 SQIVND come from the germline V gene (reference sequence). Unmatched junction bases numbered 1, after V lost 6 bases and J lost 4 bases. The length of the CDR3 is 13 residues. The V and J genes are TRBV19 and TRBJ2-1; 9 bases match TRBD1. The sequenced material came from blood. This receptor was taken from a man younger than 40 in good health. Here the CDR3 DNA reads TGTGCCAGTAGGGACAGGGGTTACAATGAGCAGTTCTTC. It translates to CASRDRGYNEQFF. The entire variable domain, with the rest obtained from reference TRBV19 and TRBJ2-1, is as follows: DGGITQSPKYLFRKEGQNVTLSCEQNLNHDAMYWYRQDPGQGLRLIYYSQIVNDFQKGDIAEGYSVSREKKESFPLTVTSAQKNPTAFYLCASRDRGYNEQFFGPGTRLTVL.